One and the same sample provided the 5 T cell receptor beta chains below, sequenced in a study of blood T cell repertoires in COVID-19. TCRdb keeps only in-frame clones here, not all; method: immunoSEQ multiplex PCR. The sample includes 85,000 to 120,000 clones, about 70% of them seen just once. What was sequenced was peripheral blood. The receptor set was obtained from a human donor with acute or convalescent COVID-19. The donor label of this sample is uncertain.

The rearrangement uses TRBV12-3 or TRBV12-4 and TRBJ1-1; weak D call: TRBD1 (6 bases). The CDR3 runs 12 residues. The V end was cut by 4 bases, the J end by 10 bases, with 13 bases between. For the CDR3, the DNA is TGTGCCAGCAGTTCACTCGAGGGGGTAGCTTTCTTT. Protein: CASSSLEGVAFF.

The J gene is TRBJ2-3, the V gene TRBV3-1 (or the pseudogene TRBV3-2), with 11 nucleotides matching TRBD1. V gave up 4 bases and J gave up 5 bases; unmatched junction bases: 5. Germline V gene sequence: CDR1 LGHDT, CDR2 YNNKEL (reference sequence). This CDR3 comprises 15 residues. CDR3 residues: CASSRGTGGRDTQYF. CDR3 nucleotide sequence: TGTGCCAGCAGCCGTGGGACAGGGGGAAGAGATACGCAGTATTTT.

In this sample, this clone turned up a few times. The CDR3 DNA sequence: TGTGCCAGCTCACCACTAGGGCGAAGCGGGACCGGGGAGCTGTTTTTT. It is translated as CASSPLGRSGTGELFF. The gene calls are TRBV18 and TRBJ2-2; maybe TRBD2 (6 bases). Trimming shortened V by 1 base and J by 5 bases, and 14 bases separated the two germline ends. Germline CDR1 KGHSH, CDR2 LQKENI. The CDR3 runs to 16 residues.

The sample holds one count of this clone. V gene TRBV29-1 combines with J gene TRBJ2-1, with 8 bases matching TRBD1. CDR1 SQVTM and CDR2 ANQGSEA come from the germline V gene. The CDR3 consists of 14 residues. V was clipped by 4 bases and J by 3 bases; unmatched bases: 5. CDR3 sequence reads: CSVGGTGLYNEQFF. Here the CDR3 DNA reads TGCAGCGTTGGCGGGACAGGTCTCTACAATGAGCAGTTCTTC.

The CDR3 region has the DNA TGCGCCAGCAGACAGGGTCCCTCTGGAAACACCATATATTTT. Protein: CASRQGPSGNTIYF. This rearrangement joins TRBV10-2 to TRBJ1-3, with D possibly matching TRBD1 (6 bases). The CDR3 sequence is 14 residues long. Deletions cut 6 bases from V and 0 bases from J, with 9 bases between. Germline values: CDR1 WSHSY, CDR2 SAAADI.